Following are 32 T cell receptor beta chains from one sample sequenced in a study of blood T cell repertoires in COVID-19 (dated by TCRdb to 2020 to 2021). The library relied on the immunoSEQ multiplex PCR assay. TCRdb's version of the immuneACCESS table is confined to in-frame rearrangements and falls short of the full clone set. An unresolved V gene accounts for under half of the shortfall where checked; the remainder is of unknown origin. This sample has around 39,000 clones in its table, and 86% of those were observed once. About 5.5% of the sample lies in the top ten. Material for sequencing was peripheral blood. The receptors stem from a man aged 40-49 years with active COVID-19.

The rearrangement uses TRBV15 and TRBJ2-1, with 7 bases that match TRBD2. The length of the CDR3 is 17 residues. From germline, CDR1 is LNHNV and CDR2 YYDKDF (reference sequence). V shed 0 bases, J shed 6 bases, and the junction held 11 bases outside the gene matches. The CDR3 loop reads CATSRDEFAGAGNEQFF. The CDR3 nucleotides read TGTGCCACCAGCAGAGATGAATTTGCGGGAGCGGGCAATGAGCAGTTCTTC.

This clone was seen once. The chain carries TRBV27 and TRBJ1-4; no reliable D call. From germline, CDR1 is MNHEY and CDR2 SMNVEV (reference sequence). The CDR3 runs 13 residues. Deletions cut 3 bases from V and 4 bases from J, with 6 bases between. CDR3 in DNA: TGTGCCAGCAGTTTGGCAAGTAATGAAAAACTGTTTTTT. This codes for CASSLASNEKLFF.

This chain joins TRBV5-1 and TRBJ2-7, with 8 bases matching TRBD1. Trimming cost V 0 bases and J 2 bases; bases outside gene matches: 7. The germline V gene has CDR1 SGHRS and CDR2 YFSETQ. CDR3 size: 16 residues. Here the CDR3 reads CASSLGTGRPPYEQYF. Written as DNA, the CDR3 is TGCGCCAGCAGCTTGGGGACAGGGCGACCGCCCTACGAGCAGTACTTC. The variable domain in full, completed from reference TRBV5-1 and TRBJ2-7, reads KAGVTQTPRYLIKTRGQQVTLSCSPISGHRSVSWYQQTPGQGLQFLFEYFSETQRNKGNFPGRFSGRQFSNSRSEMNVSTLELGDSALYLCASSLGTGRPPYEQYFGPGTRLTVT.

This chain connects TRBV5-4 to TRBJ2-7, with 9 bases fitting TRBD2. Trimming took 2 bases from V and 2 from J; bases not matched to a gene: 2. Germline V gene data show CDR1 as SGHNT and CDR2 as YYREEE (reference sequence). This CDR3 is built from 14 residues. The CDR3 here is CASSFSGSAYEQYF. The CDR3 DNA follows: TGTGCCAGCAGCTTTAGCGGGAGTGCCTACGAGCAGTACTTC.

This chain connects TRBV4-2 to TRBJ2-1; D not certain. V dropped 0 bases and J dropped 7 bases, with 7 bases sitting between them. CDR3 length: 13 residues. CDR1 is LGHNA and CDR2 is YNFKEQ in the germline V gene. The CDR3: CASSQDQINEQFF. The DNA of the CDR3 is TGTGCCAGCAGCCAAGATCAAATTAATGAGCAGTTCTTC.

The genes are TRBV28 and TRBJ1-2, with D maybe TRBD1 (5 bases). Trimming shortened V by 7 bases and J by 3 bases, and 9 bases separated the two germline ends. Germline lookup yields CDR1 MDHEN and CDR2 SYDVKM. CDR3 length: 12 residues. The CDR3 sequence is CASTTTDYGYTF. Written as DNA, the CDR3 is TGTGCCAGCACCACGACAGACTATGGCTACACCTTC.

V gene TRBV7-7 combines with J gene TRBJ2-5; the match to TRBD1 covers 7 bases. CDR1 is SSHAT and CDR2 is FNYEAQ in the germline V gene (reference sequence). The trim removed 3 bases at V and 5 bases at J, leaving 6 bases unmatched. There are 14 residues in the CDR3. The CDR3 coding sequence is TGTGCCAGCAGCTTTGCAGACAGGGTGGAGACCCAGTACTTC. Residues: CASSFADRVETQYF.

The V call is TRBV5-5, the J call TRBJ2-7, with 9 bases fitting TRBD2. After removal of 3 bases from V and 1 base from J, the junction contained 5 bases not matched to a gene. The CDR3 is 15 amino acids. Germline CDR1 and CDR2: SGHKS and YYEKEE (reference sequence). The CDR3 reads CASSYSSGNSYEQYF. The DNA of the CDR3 is TGTGCCAGCAGCTATTCTAGCGGGAATTCCTACGAGCAGTACTTC.

J is TRBJ2-7 and V is TRBV11-2, with TRBD1 as a possible D gene (6 bases). The CDR3 loop spans 13 amino acids. Trimming took off 1 base at V and 4 bases at J, with 8 bases between the two ends. From germline, CDR1 is SGHAT and CDR2 FQNNGV. CDR3 in DNA: TGTGCCAGCAGCTTAGTCGACAGGTACGAGCAGTACTTC. It specifies CASSLVDRYEQYF. Drawing the rest from reference TRBV11-2 and TRBJ2-7, the complete variable domain is EAGVAQSPRYKIIEKRQSVAFWCNPISGHATLYWYQQILGQGPKLLIQFQNNGVVDDSQLPKDRFSAERLKGVDSTLKIQPAKLEDSAVYLCASSLVDRYEQYFGPGTRLTVT.

V gene TRBV7-8 combines with J gene TRBJ1-2, with 7 bases that match TRBD1. Germline V lookup: CDR1 SGHVS, CDR2 FQNEAQ. V was pared by 2 bases and J by 4 bases, with 7 bases of the junction left unmatched. CDR3 length: 15 amino acids. The CDR3 DNA follows: TGTGCCAGCAGCTTAACCCAGGGGGTGTCCTATGGCTACACCTTC. It codes for CASSLTQGVSYGYTF.

This clone was recorded only once. The chain couples TRBV6-6 to TRBJ2-7, with no clear D. Germline CDR1 reads MNHNY; CDR2 reads SVGAGI (reference sequence). The ends were cut back, 4 bases at V and 2 bases at J, with 6 bases in the middle. The CDR3 runs to 12 residues. DNA of the CDR3: TGTGCCAGCAGTTTTCTTCCCTACGAGCAGTACTTC. It is translated as CASSFLPYEQYF.

This chain connects TRBV7-2 to TRBJ1-2; D uncertain. Germline lookup yields CDR1 SGHTA and CDR2 FQGNSA. The CDR3 runs 15 residues. Trimming pared 8 bases from V and 4 bases from J, leaving 20 bases between. CDR3 nucleotides: TGTGCCAGCTCCCTCCGCGCCCCGCCCATCTATGGCTACACCTTC. Its protein is CASSLRAPPIYGYTF. Filled out from reference TRBV7-2 and TRBJ1-2, the complete variable domain reads GAGVSQSPSNKVTEKGKDVELRCDPISGHTALYWYRQSLGQGLEFLIYFQGNSAPDKSGLPSDRFSAERTGGSVSTLTIQRTQQEDSAVYLCASSLRAPPIYGYTFGSGTRLTVV.

The chain employs TRBV7-3 and TRBJ2-2; the D is unclear. The V gene lost 5 bases and the J gene lost 2 bases, with 9 bases spanning the gap. This CDR3 has 14 amino acids. Per the germline V gene, CDR1 is SGHTA and CDR2 is FQGTGA. CDR3 residues: CASSPVFNTGELFF. Here the CDR3 DNA reads TGTGCCAGCAGCCCGGTCTTTAACACCGGGGAGCTGTTTTTT. The variable domain in full, completed from reference TRBV7-3 and TRBJ2-2, reads GAGVSQTPSNKVTEKGKYVELRCDPISGHTALYWYRQSLGQGPEFLIYFQGTGAADDSGLPNDRFFAVRPEGSVSTLKIQRTERGDSAVYLCASSPVFNTGELFFGEGSRLTVL.

J is TRBJ2-1 and V is TRBV15; 12 positions agree with TRBD2. This CDR3 spans 20 amino acids. J was trimmed by 6 bases and V by 3 bases; bases with no gene match: 18. The germline gives CDR1 LNHNV, CDR2 YYDKDF (reference sequence). The chain's CDR3 is CATSSVLAGGGLGSLNEQFF. In DNA, the CDR3 is TGTGCCACCAGCAGTGTACTAGCGGGAGGAGGTCTAGGTTCCCTCAATGAGCAGTTCTTC.

This clone was recorded only once. The rearrangement uses TRBV7-2 and TRBJ2-2; the match to TRBD2 covers 7 bases. V shed 0 bases, J shed 5 bases, and the junction held 6 bases outside the gene matches. This CDR3 is built from 16 residues. Germline assignment: CDR1 SGHTA and CDR2 FQGNSA. CDR3 in DNA: TGTGCCAGCAGCTTAGCGCGTCGCGGGGGTACCGGGGAGCTGTTTTTT. It codes for CASSLARRGGTGELFF.

V and J are TRBV28 and TRBJ2-1; 8 bases fit TRBD1. Unmatched junction bases numbered 9, after V lost 6 bases and J lost 8 bases. Per germline, CDR1 MDHEN and CDR2 SYDVKM. CDR3 length: 14 residues. CDR3 in amino acids: CASSLRTGWDEQFF. DNA for the CDR3: TGTGCCAGCAGCCTCCGGACAGGGTGGGATGAGCAGTTCTTC.

The V gene is TRBV6-1, the J gene TRBJ2-3; 7 nucleotides line up with TRBD2. Looked up from germline, CDR1 is MNHNS and CDR2 is SASEGT. The length of the CDR3 is 15 residues. V lost 3 bases to trimming and J lost 5 bases; unmatched junction nucleotides: 8. This CDR3 is CASSDFAGAGDTQYF. CDR3 in DNA: TGTGCCAGCAGTGATTTCGCGGGAGCTGGAGATACGCAGTATTTT.

The rearrangement joins TRBV14 to TRBJ1-2, with D perhaps TRBD1 (6 bases). V shed 3 bases and J shed 8 bases, with 13 bases lying between them. Germline V gene lookup returns CDR1 SGHDN and CDR2 FVKESK. The CDR3 has 13 residues. DNA of the CDR3: TGTGCCAGCAGCCATTCAGGGGCCGGGGGCTACACCTTC. Amino acids: CASSHSGAGGYTF.

The chain uses TRBV28 and TRBJ2-5; TRBD2 agrees at 16 bases. Germline values: CDR1 MDHEN, CDR2 SYDVKM. This CDR3 contains 17 residues. V gave up 6 bases and J gave up 5 bases; unmatched junction bases: 9. The CDR3 here is CASSHWGLAGGRETQYF. The CDR3 DNA follows: TGTGCCAGCAGCCATTGGGGACTAGCGGGAGGGCGTGAGACCCAGTACTTC.

The chain links TRBV7-8 to TRBJ1-1, with D tentatively TRBD1 (6 bases). This CDR3 comprises 14 residues. Germline loops: CDR1 SGHVS, CDR2 FQNEAQ. Between the trimmed V and J ends, which lost 3 bases and 8 bases, there was a span of 16 bases. This CDR3 reads CASSFSPGQVEAFF. The CDR3, as DNA: TGTGCCAGCAGCTTTTCTCCGGGACAAGTCGAAGCTTTCTTT.

The chain is built from TRBV29-1 and TRBJ1-2, with D possibly TRBD1 on 6 matching bases. V gave up 4 bases and J gave up 4 bases, with 10 bases separating them. The CDR3 totals 12 residues. The germline gives CDR1 SQVTM, CDR2 ANQGSEA. In nucleotides, the CDR3 is TGCAGCGTTGCCAGGGGTGTCTATGGCTACACCTTC. It codes for CSVARGVYGYTF.

The DNA of the CDR3 is TGTGCCATCAGGACCGAACGGGAGGGGCTGACTTATGGCTACACCTTC. Its protein product is CAIRTEREGLTYGYTF. The chain recombines TRBV10-3 with TRBJ1-2; possible D gene TRBD1, 5 bases. This CDR3 comprises 16 residues. V lost 6 bases and J lost 5, with 22 bases in between. Per the germline V gene, CDR1 is ENHRY and CDR2 is SYGVKD.

J is TRBJ2-3 and V is TRBV7-2; 7 bases are a match to TRBD2. With 4 bases clipped from V and 1 base from J, the junction kept 5 bases outside the gene matches. The CDR3 consists of 15 residues. Germline V gives CDR1 SGHTA, CDR2 FQGNSA. The chain's CDR3 is CASSSGGRRTDTQYF. The CDR3 DNA reads as TGTGCCAGCAGCTCGGGGGGTAGACGCACAGATACGCAGTATTTT.

V usage is TRBV7-9 and J usage is TRBJ2-2; D call uncertain. Trimming pared 7 bases from V and 1 base from J, leaving 13 bases between. Germline V lookup: CDR1 SEHNR, CDR2 FQNEAQ (reference sequence). The CDR3 is made up of 15 amino acids. CDR3 bases: TGTGCCAGCATTACCCTTGGCGGGAACACCGGGGAGCTGTTTTTT. Translated: CASITLGGNTGELFF.

The chain has TRBV9 and TRBJ2-3, with 7 nucleotides matching TRBD2. Trimming cost V 1 base and J 4 bases; bases outside gene matches: 9. Germline assignment: CDR1 SGDLS and CDR2 YYNGEE. The length of the CDR3 is 16 residues. The CDR3 coding sequence is TGTGCCAGCAGCGTAACTCGCGGGAGAGCGCCAGATACGCAGTATTTT. This codes for CASSVTRGRAPDTQYF.

This chain uses TRBV20-1 with TRBJ2-3; D might be TRBD2 (5 bases). The CDR3 spans 16 residues. Germline CDR1 is DFQATT and CDR2 is SNEGSKA (reference sequence). V dropped 3 bases and J dropped 1 base, with 17 bases sitting between them. In DNA form, the CDR3 reads TGCAGTGCTAGTAGCCAGGAGGCTCCTCGCACAGATACGCAGTATTTT. Its protein product is CSASSQEAPRTDTQYF.

The chain is built from TRBV21-1 and TRBJ2-7; the table's D call of TRBD2 was not tested on the DNA. TRBV21-1 corresponds to a pseudogene. CDR3 size: 15 residues. The CDR3 reads CASSKAGLAGYEQYF. DNA of the CDR3: TGTGCCAGCAGCAAAGCGGGACTAGCGGGCTACGAGCAGTACTTC.

The chain carries TRBV28 and TRBJ2-1; 9 nucleotides agree with TRBD1. V shed 4 bases, J shed 4 bases, and the junction held 8 bases outside the gene matches. Germline V gene lookup returns CDR1 MDHEN and CDR2 SYDVKM. This CDR3 contains 16 residues. The DNA of the CDR3 is TGTGCCAGCAGTTACCCCAGACAGGGGGTTTACAATGAGCAGTTCTTC. Encoded protein: CASSYPRQGVYNEQFF.

The CDR3 DNA reads as TGTGCCAGCAGTTACTTTTTTGGGCGGGGGAACACTGAAGCTTTCTTT. This sequence encodes CASSYFFGRGNTEAFF. The V and J genes are TRBV2 and TRBJ1-1; D unresolved. The germline V gene encodes CDR1 SNHLY and CDR2 FYNNEI. The CDR3 is 16 amino acids. Trimming shortened V by 5 bases and J by 1 base, and 17 bases separated the two germline ends.

The chain couples TRBV19 to TRBJ2-7; 7 bases match TRBD2. CDR1 LNHDA and CDR2 SQIVND come from the germline V gene (reference sequence). V lost 5 bases to trimming and J lost 2 bases; unmatched junction nucleotides: 6. The CDR3 contains 14 residues. In DNA, the CDR3 is TGTGCCAGTAGTCGACCGGGGGGTCCCTACGAGCAGTACTTC. The encoded protein is CASSRPGGPYEQYF.

The chain is built from TRBV30 and TRBJ2-2; D might be TRBD2 (6 bases). CDR1 and CDR2 from the germline V gene are GTSNPN and SVGIG (reference sequence). V lost 4 bases and J 3 bases, leaving 12 bases between the germline ends. The CDR3 has 14 amino acids. This chain's CDR3 is CAWKVGTHTGELFF. The DNA of the CDR3 is TGTGCCTGGAAGGTGGGGACTCACACCGGGGAGCTGTTTTTT.

V usage is TRBV4-1 and J usage is TRBJ1-1; D is undetermined. The CDR3 runs 15 residues. V lost 0 bases and J lost 4, with 12 bases in between. Germline V CDR1 and CDR2: MGHRA, YSYEKL. The CDR3 here is CASSQEWTSGTEAFF. CDR3 DNA sequence: TGCGCCAGCAGCCAAGAATGGACTTCGGGCACTGAAGCTTTCTTT.